Sequencing of this TCR beta chain was carried out in a study of CD8+ T cells in alopecia areata. This CDR3 region has 16 residues. RNA was extracted and reverse transcribed into cDNA as the sequencing template. Generated by immunoSEQ multiplex PCR, the TCRdb table keeps only in-frame clones and is missing some. The sample includes about 12,000 clones, approximately 60% of them seen just once. Peripheral blood and lesional scalp punch biopsies were taken from alopecia areata patients. Study conclusions and caveats: Scalp data also include sequences from resident alphabeta T cells of normal skin. Higher clonality than in normal scalp was seen in lesional scalp, especially alopecia totalis/universalis.

This clone was observed a few times. Its antigen is currently unknown. The V gene is TRBV21-1, the J gene TRBJ2-7; the table gives TRBD2 as D, unverified against the DNA. TRBV21-1 is described as a pseudogene. Sequenced input: skin. The clonotype comes from a human donor with alopecia areata. The CDR3 sequence: CASRYEVATRVDEQYF. In nucleotides, the CDR3 is TGTGCCAGCAGATATGAAGTAGCTACACGTGTAGACGAGCAGTACTTC.